This T cell receptor beta chain is from a study of tumor and adjacent non-tumor tissue in lung cancer. Background on the study: Histology: about a dozen adenocarcinoma, a couple of squamous cell carcinoma, 1 small cell lung cancer. About 4.2 million productive TCRbeta reads were obtained per sample on average.

V was pared by 8 bases and J by 9 bases, with 11 bases between. Germline-derived CDR1 and CDR2 are SGHAT and FQDESV (reference sequence). CDR3 length equals 11 residues. To note about this clonotype: The antigen remains undetermined.

Three rounds of nested PCR, following a modified ARM-PCR protocol, produced the TCRbeta library. MiXCR was run by TCRdb on the multiplex PCR reads, yielding one entry per CDR3 protein. The sample has around 70,000 distinct CDR3 sequences, almost 60% seen once; the top ten hold 20% to 25%. RNA was extracted from bulk tissue without any cell sorting. Study outcomes and limitations: Higher tumor TCR diversity was associated with shorter survival.

V gene TRBV11-1 combines with J gene TRBJ2-1; D ambiguous. The sequence was obtained from a man aged 45-65 years with non-small cell lung cancer. Input material: lung tumor tissue. The CDR3 loop reads CASPQVGEQFF. In DNA, the CDR3 is TGTGCCAGCCCCCAGGTCGGTGAGCAGTTCTTC.